One sample yielded the 27 T cell receptor beta chains listed below, sequenced in a study of T cell repertoires in cytomegalovirus infection. One entry per CDR3 protein results from TCRdb running MiXCR on the reads. The data show about 300,000 distinct CDR3 sequences, around 10% seen once. Material for sequencing was PBMCs. Receptors originate from a human donor in good health (CMV status not recorded). Some clones in this sample may be carry-over from other donors' samples.

This sequence joins TRBV28 and TRBJ2-7, with D possibly being TRBD1 or TRBD2 (5 bases each). The V end was cut by 8 bases, the J end by 1 base, with 6 bases between. CDR1 MDHEN and CDR2 SYDVKM come from the germline V gene. The CDR3 extends over 11 amino acids. The CDR3 DNA is TGTGCCAGCGGGACGTCCTACGAGCAGTACGTC. It is translated as CASGTSYEQYV.

This clonotype was detected a few times. This chain joins TRBV12-3 or TRBV12-4 and TRBJ2-1, with D unclear. The CDR3 is 15 residues long. Deletions cut 1 base from V and 8 bases from J, with 15 bases between. This chain's CDR3 is CASSLGQSYSDEQFF. The CDR3 region has the DNA TGTGCCAGCAGTTTAGGGCAAAGTTATTCCGATGAGCAGTTCTTC.

V is TRBV5-4 and J is TRBJ1-6, with TRBD1 as a possible D gene (5 bases). The CDR3 contains 15 residues. Germline-derived CDR1 and CDR2 are SGHNT and YYREEE (reference sequence). V lost 0 bases to trimming and J lost 10 bases, with 14 bases between them. The chain's CDR3 is CASSLGAGTSSPLHF. CDR3 bases: TGTGCCAGCAGCTTGGGGGCCGGGACTTCCTCACCCCTCCACTTT.

This chain's CDR3 is CASSGRDRGQKDTQYF. DNA for the CDR3: TGTGCCAGCAGCGGCCGGGACAGGGGGCAGAAAGATACGCAGTATTTT. This chain uses TRBV7-9 with TRBJ2-3, with 12 bases fitting TRBD1. V lost 5 bases, J lost 5 bases, and 8 bases stayed unmatched. Germline values: CDR1 SEHNR, CDR2 FQNEAQ (reference sequence). This CDR3 has 16 residues.

This clonotype was observed many times. This chain connects TRBV19 to TRBJ2-3, with D unclear. Germline V CDR1 and CDR2: LNHDA, SQIVND (reference sequence). Trimming took off 3 bases at V and 0 bases at J, with 10 bases between the two ends. CDR3 length equals 15 residues. Here the CDR3 reads CASSIGRRSTDTQYF. The CDR3 nucleotides read TGTGCCAGTAGTATCGGACGGAGAAGCACAGATACGCAGTATTTT.

This clonotype was seen repeatedly, ten times or more. The chain combines TRBV7-2 with TRBJ2-5; D may be TRBD1 (5 bases). This CDR3 spans 14 amino acids. Trimming took off 1 base at V and 5 bases at J, with 11 bases between the two ends. Germline V lookup: CDR1 SGHTA, CDR2 FQGNSA. The CDR3 loop is CASSLGRQYETQYF. The CDR3 nucleotides read TGTGCCAGCAGCTTAGGGAGACAGTACGAGACCCAGTACTTC.

This clonotype has ten or more counts. This chain joins TRBV15 and TRBJ2-5; D ambiguous. V was cut by 0 bases and J by 3 bases, with 8 bases left in between. This CDR3 comprises 14 residues. Germline CDR1 is LNHNV and CDR2 is YYDKDF (reference sequence). The CDR3 DNA reads as TGTGCCACCAGCAGAGATCGACCGAAAGAGACCCAGTACTTC. Translating it yields CATSRDRPKETQYF. Using reference TRBV15 and TRBJ2-5 for the parts outside the CDR3, the full variable domain is DAMVIQNPRYQVTQFGKPVTLSCSQTLNHNVMYWYQQKSSQAPKLLFHYYDKDFNNEADTPDNFQSRRPNTSFCFLDIRSPGLGDTAMYLCATSRDRPKETQYFGPGTRLLVL.

There are many counts of this clonotype. The chain is built from TRBV7-6 and TRBJ2-7; 8 bases are shared with TRBD1. The CDR3 contains 16 residues. Germline trimming cut 6 bases from V and 7 bases from J; bases unmatched to any gene: 17. The V gene's germline CDR1 is SGHVS and CDR2 FNYEAQ. The CDR3 is CASRSRTGKVTWEQYV. The CDR3 DNA follows: TGTGCCAGCAGGTCTAGGACAGGGAAAGTCACCTGGGAGCAGTACGTC.

This clonotype was detected ten times or more. The chain joins TRBV12-3 or TRBV12-4 to TRBJ1-2; TRBD1 matches 8 bases. J was trimmed by 8 bases and V by 8 bases; bases with no gene match: 7. The CDR3 extends over 12 amino acids. The CDR3 region is CASVGQGGGYTF. Here the CDR3 DNA reads TGTGCCAGCGTAGGACAGGGTGGAGGCTACACCTTC.

The V gene is TRBV29-1, the J gene TRBJ2-1, with D perhaps TRBD1 or TRBD2 (5 bases each). The germline V gene has CDR1 SQVTM and CDR2 ANQGSEA. The V end lost 6 bases, the J end lost 0 bases, and 12 bases lay between the germline ends. The CDR3 spans 14 residues. The DNA of the CDR3 is TGCAGCGTCGAGGGGTGGGGCTCCTACAATGAGCAGTTCTTC. It yields the protein CSVEGWGSYNEQFF.

The chain combines TRBV5-1 with TRBJ2-2; 8 nucleotides agree with TRBD1. J gave up 2 bases and V 4 bases, and 4 bases lay outside the gene matches. CDR3 length: 15 amino acids. Germline CDR1 is SGHRS and CDR2 is YFSETQ. The CDR3 sequence: CASSPAGGNTGELFF. In nucleotides, the CDR3 is TGCGCCAGCAGCCCAGCAGGGGGCAACACCGGGGAGCTGTTTTTT.

This clonotype was seen at least ten times. The genes are TRBV7-9 and TRBJ2-7; D gene unclear. The CDR3 is 14 amino acids. The germline V and J ends were trimmed by 1 base and 4 bases, with 11 bases remaining between them. Germline assignment: CDR1 SEHNR and CDR2 FQNEAQ (reference sequence). CDR3 nucleotides: TGTGCCAGCAGCTTAGGCGGCCAGCCTTACGAGCAGTACTTC. Translating it yields CASSLGGQPYEQYF.

The sample holds many counts of this clonotype. This chain joins TRBV2 and TRBJ2-2, with 7 bases aligning to TRBD1. This CDR3 has 13 amino acids. V lost 5 bases and J lost 7; bases outside the gene matches: 4. Germline values: CDR1 SNHLY, CDR2 FYNNEI. CDR3 protein: CASSYRGYGELFF. The CDR3 coding sequence is TGTGCCAGCAGTTACAGGGGTTACGGGGAGCTGTTTTTT. The entire variable domain, with the rest obtained from reference TRBV2 and TRBJ2-2, is as follows: EPEVTQTPSHQVTQMGQEVILRCVPISNHLYFYWYRQILGQKVEFLVSFYNNEISEKSEIFDDQFSVERPDGSNFTLKIRSTKLEDSAMYFCASSYRGYGELFFGEGSRLTVL.

In its sample, this clonotype was seen many times. The J gene is TRBJ2-2, the V gene TRBV7-2; D is unresolved. Deletions cut 3 bases from V and 6 bases from J, with 11 bases between. The CDR3 runs to 14 residues. Germline CDR1 and CDR2: SGHTA and FQGNSA. In nucleotides, the CDR3 is TGTGCCAGCAGCTTCAACTTTGGGGCCGGGGAGCTGTTTTTT. It encodes CASSFNFGAGELFF.

The table lists this clonotype with many counts. The gene calls are TRBV5-1 and TRBJ2-7, with a possible D match to TRBD2 (5 bases). Germline loops: CDR1 SGHRS, CDR2 YFSETQ. This CDR3 region has 13 residues. Trimming pared 2 bases from V and 1 base from J, leaving 7 bases between. This CDR3 is CASSFPGSYEQYF. The CDR3 region has the DNA TGCGCCAGCAGCTTCCCGGGGTCCTACGAGCAGTACTTC. Full variable domain (outside the CDR3, taken from reference TRBV5-1 and TRBJ2-7): KAGVTQTPRYLIKTRGQQVTLSCSPISGHRSVSWYQQTPGQGLQFLFEYFSETQRNKGNFPGRFSGRQFSNSRSEMNVSTLELGDSALYLCASSFPGSYEQYFGPGTRLTVT.

The chain links TRBV18 to TRBJ1-1; possibly TRBD1 for D (5 bases). The CDR3 runs 17 residues. The germline V gene encodes CDR1 KGHSH and CDR2 LQKENI. The germline V and J ends were trimmed by 4 bases and 0 bases, with 18 bases remaining between them. The CDR3 bases are TGTGCCAGCTCACTAGGGACTCGGAGGGGTATGAACACTGAAGCTTTCTTT. Translated, it gives CASSLGTRRGMNTEAFF.

This clonotype was observed a few times. The chain recombines TRBV2 with TRBJ2-3, with 9 bases matching TRBD2. This CDR3 has 14 residues. CDR1 SNHLY and CDR2 FYNNEI come from the germline V gene. V shed 8 bases, J shed 1 base, and the junction held 4 bases outside the gene matches. The CDR3, as DNA: TGTGCCAGCGCCCGCGGGGGGGGCACAGATACGCAGTATTTT. Protein: CASARGGGTDTQYF.

This clonotype was seen a few times. The V call is TRBV6-5, the J call TRBJ1-1; D unclear. The CDR3 extends over 18 amino acids. The germline V gene encodes CDR1 MNHEY and CDR2 SVGAGI. Trimming took off 6 bases at V and 0 bases at J, with 23 bases between the two ends. The CDR3 DNA is TGTGCCAGCAGCCCAGACGGGCCGGCTCCAGGAATGAACACTGAAGCTTTCTTT. Protein sequence: CASSPDGPAPGMNTEAFF.

This clonotype showed up many times. The genes are TRBV20-1 and TRBJ2-3, with D maybe TRBD2 (5 bases). CDR1 and CDR2 (germline): DFQATT, SNEGSKA (reference sequence). This CDR3 region has 15 residues. The V end lost 3 bases, the J end lost 1 base, and 14 bases lay between the germline ends. The CDR3 loop is CSASPLSAGTDTQYF. In nucleotides, the CDR3 is TGCAGTGCTAGCCCGCTTAGCGCGGGCACAGATACGCAGTATTTT.

In its sample, this clonotype was seen many times. V and J are TRBV5-4 and TRBJ2-5; 7 bases are shared with TRBD1. The CDR3 spans 14 residues. CDR1 and CDR2 (germline): SGHNT, YYREEE (reference sequence). The V gene end was trimmed by 3 bases and the J gene end by 5 bases; junction bases not matched to a gene: 7. The CDR3 loop is CASSSPTGVETQYF. The CDR3 region has the DNA TGTGCCAGCAGCTCGCCAACAGGGGTTGAGACCCAGTACTTC. The full variable domain, its missing parts supplied by reference TRBV5-4 and TRBJ2-5, is ETGVTQSPTHLIKTRGQQVTLRCSSQSGHNTVSWYQQALGQGPQFIFQYYREEENGRGNFPPRFSGLQFPNYSSELNVNALELDDSALYLCASSSPTGVETQYFGPGTRLLVL.

This clonotype was found many times. The chain recombines TRBV7-2 with TRBJ2-3; a possible D gene is TRBD2 (6 bases). V was shortened by 0 bases and J by 6 bases, with 13 bases between the two germline ends. The CDR3 covers 15 residues. Germline V gene lookup returns CDR1 SGHTA and CDR2 FQGNSA. CDR3 amino acids: CASSLASGSGDTQYF. In DNA form, the CDR3 reads TGTGCCAGCAGCTTAGCTAGCGGTTCGGGGGATACGCAGTATTTT.

The rearrangement uses TRBV2 and TRBJ2-6; D is possibly TRBD1 or TRBD2 (5 bases each). From germline, CDR1 is SNHLY and CDR2 FYNNEI. Trimming removed 4 bases from V and 13 bases from J, with 14 bases in between. The CDR3 covers 13 residues. The CDR3 sequence: CASSAGPYRVLTF. DNA of the CDR3: TGTGCCAGCAGTGCGGGACCGTACAGGGTCCTGACTTTC.

This chain connects TRBV29-1 to TRBJ2-7; 8 positions agree with TRBD1. The germline CDR1 and CDR2 sequences are SQVTM and ANQGSEA. The V segment lost 6 bases and the J segment 6 bases; nucleotides outside the gene matches: 10. This CDR3 has 13 amino acids. As DNA, the CDR3 is TGCAGCGTCGGACAGGGACTTGGTCTCGAGCAGTACGTC. Translating it yields CSVGQGLGLEQYV.

This clonotype was picked up many times. This sequence joins TRBV6-6 and TRBJ2-7, with D perhaps matching TRBD2 (5 bases). Germline V gene sequence: CDR1 MNHNY, CDR2 SVGAGI (reference sequence). The CDR3 runs 15 residues. The ends were cut back, 0 bases at V and 0 bases at J, with 9 bases in the middle. Here the CDR3 DNA reads TGTGCCAGCAGTTACTCGGGGAGTGGCTCCTACGAGCAGTACTTC. Translated: CASSYSGSGSYEQYF.

V and J are TRBV6-5 and TRBJ2-2; D possibly corresponds to TRBD1 (5 bases). V shed 4 bases and J shed 4 bases, with 16 bases lying between them. This CDR3 contains 16 residues. From germline, CDR1 is MNHEY and CDR2 SVGAGI. DNA of the CDR3: TGTGCCAGCAGTTTGGGTGGCCCAGGGATCACCGGGGAGCTGTTTTTT. Residues: CASSLGGPGITGELFF.

This clonotype has just a few counts. The chain couples TRBV27 to TRBJ2-5, with D perhaps matching TRBD1 (7 bases). Germline values: CDR1 MNHEY, CDR2 SMNVEV (reference sequence). Trimming pared 1 base from V and 6 bases from J, leaving 15 bases between. The CDR3 covers 15 residues. Written as DNA, the CDR3 is TGTGCCAGCAGTTTATTAGGAGGGGGCGGGAAGACCCAGTACTTC. Translating it yields CASSLLGGGGKTQYF.

This clonotype occurred many times. The rearrangement uses TRBV29-1 and TRBJ2-2; D is undetermined. This CDR3 has 13 residues. Trimming left V 7 bases short and J 6 bases short, with 15 bases between. The germline V gene has CDR1 SQVTM and CDR2 ANQGSEA. In nucleotides, the CDR3 is TGCAGCGGTAGGGCCGTACTTTCCGGGGAGCTGTTTTTT. Protein sequence: CSGRAVLSGELFF.